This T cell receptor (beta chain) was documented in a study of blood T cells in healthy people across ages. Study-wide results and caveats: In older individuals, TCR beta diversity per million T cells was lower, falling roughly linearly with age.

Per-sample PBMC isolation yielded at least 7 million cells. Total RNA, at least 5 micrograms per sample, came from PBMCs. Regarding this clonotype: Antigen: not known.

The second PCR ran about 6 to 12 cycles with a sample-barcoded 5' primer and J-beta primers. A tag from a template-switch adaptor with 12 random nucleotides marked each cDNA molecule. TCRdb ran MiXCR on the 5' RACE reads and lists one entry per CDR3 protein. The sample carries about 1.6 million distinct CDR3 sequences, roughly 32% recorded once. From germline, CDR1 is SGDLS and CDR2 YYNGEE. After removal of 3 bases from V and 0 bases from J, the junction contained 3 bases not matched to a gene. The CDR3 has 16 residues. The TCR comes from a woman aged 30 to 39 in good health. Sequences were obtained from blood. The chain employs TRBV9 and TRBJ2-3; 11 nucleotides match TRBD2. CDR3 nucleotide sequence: TGTGCCAGCAGCGCGACTAGCGGGATAAGCACAGATACGCAGTATTTT. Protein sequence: CASSATSGISTDTQYF.